This TCR beta chain is drawn from a study of T cells in women clearing cervical HPV infection. The study's findings and limits: Repertoire richness, not evenness, was significantly elevated in CIN3+ cases versus controls.

Germline CDR1 reads WNHNN; CDR2 reads SYGVQD (reference sequence). The V end was cut by 4 bases, the J end by 3 bases, with 10 bases between. This CDR3 is built from 13 residues. The assay was immunoSEQ multiplex PCR, and TCRdb's table has in-frame clones only and misses some. The specimen's table records 35,000 to 45,000 clones. As for this clone: The antigen remains unidentified. The read finishes 3 residues shy of the CDR3 end, and the germline J gene is used to complete it.

The material sequenced was blood buffy coat. The clonotype comes from a woman aged 18-69 years with a cervical HPV16 infection that either progressed to CIN3+ or cleared (not recorded which). This sequence joins TRBV10-1 and TRBJ2-7; D is possibly TRBD2 (5 bases). CDR3: CASSGTHLYEQYF. CDR3 DNA, as far as it was read: TGCGCCAGCAGTGGGACTCATCTCTACGAG.